The next 10 T cell receptor beta chains were all read from a single sample in a study of cytomegalovirus exposure and HLA in healthy donors. Researchers ran the PCR with 60 Vbeta and 13 Jbeta primers. TCRdb keeps only in-frame clones here, not all; method: immunoSEQ multiplex PCR. Of some 180,000 clones listed, roughly 77% were seen once; the top ten hold 2% to 3%. Sequenced material: PBMCs. The receptor source for this set is a woman between 25 and 40 years old in good health and CMV-seropositive.

This chain uses TRBV6-5 with TRBJ1-6, with 8 bases identical to TRBD1. This CDR3 region has 15 residues. V was pared by 6 bases and J by 10 bases, with 11 bases of the junction left unmatched. CDR1 is MNHEY and CDR2 is SVGAGI in the germline V gene. The CDR3: CASSGLRGRGSPLHF. The CDR3 DNA sequence: TGTGCCAGCAGCGGACTCAGGGGGCGCGGATCACCCCTCCACTTT.

Concerning this clone: One end of the junction varies from germline; a read error may be responsible. The rearrangement uses TRBV7-9 and TRBJ2-7; a weak D match, TRBD2 (6 bases). The CDR3 covers 13 residues. CDR1 and CDR2 (germline): SEHNR, FQNEAQ (reference sequence). The CDR3 sequence is CSSSPGRGYEQYF. CDR3 bases: TGTTCCAGCAGCCCCGGGCGGGGCTACGAGCAGTACTTC.

The V call is TRBV5-4, the J call TRBJ1-1; D not resolved. The CDR3 is 14 residues long. Trimming pared 0 bases from V and 1 base from J, leaving 7 bases between. Per the germline V gene, CDR1 is SGHNT and CDR2 is YYREEE (reference sequence). This CDR3 is CASSLEPGNTEAFF. CDR3 DNA: TGTGCCAGCAGCTTGGAGCCCGGGAACACTGAAGCTTTCTTT.

The chain is built from TRBV18 and TRBJ2-5; TRBD1 aligns across 8 bases. There are 15 residues in the CDR3. Germline CDR1 and CDR2: KGHSH and LQKENI. V lost 2 bases, J lost 1 base, and 3 bases stayed unmatched. The DNA of the CDR3 is TGTGCCAGCTCACCAATGACAGGGGCCCAAGAGACCCAGTACTTC. It encodes CASSPMTGAQETQYF.

The J gene is TRBJ2-1, the V gene TRBV2; 9 nucleotides line up with TRBD2. CDR3 size: 15 residues. J lost 12 bases, V lost 1 base, and 10 bases had no gene match. The germline CDR1 and CDR2 sequences are SNHLY and FYNNEI. In DNA, the CDR3 is TGTGCCAGCAGTGAAGAGCGGGGGGTAGCACGGGTGCAGTTCTTC. It yields the protein CASSEERGVARVQFF.

J is TRBJ2-7 and V is TRBV28; tentatively, D is TRBD1 (6 bases). Trimming left V 4 bases short and J 3 bases short, with 13 bases between. Germline CDR1 MDHEN, CDR2 SYDVKM. The CDR3 loop spans 14 amino acids. As DNA, the CDR3 is TGTGCCAGCAGTTACACCGGGACACTCTACGAGCAGTACTTC. Protein sequence: CASSYTGTLYEQYF.

This clone turned up a few times. The rearrangement uses TRBV4-3 and TRBJ2-7, with D possibly being TRBD2 (5 bases). CDR1 and CDR2 (germline): LGHNA, YSLEER. The CDR3 is 16 residues long. Trimming shortened V by 1 base and J by 0 bases, and 13 bases separated the two germline ends. The CDR3 here is CASSQAVVGSSYEQYF. Here the CDR3 DNA reads TGCGCCAGCAGCCAAGCCGTTGTGGGGAGCTCCTACGAGCAGTACTTC.

Only a few counts were recorded for this clone. This sequence joins TRBV27 and TRBJ2-7; the match to TRBD1 covers 11 bases. The ends lost 3 bases at V and 5 bases at J; junction bases unmatched: 6. The germline V gene encodes CDR1 MNHEY and CDR2 SMNVEV (reference sequence). This CDR3 spans 15 amino acids. CDR3 nucleotides: TGTGCCAGCAGTTTTGGGACAGGGGGTATTCACGAGCAGTACTTC. Amino acids: CASSFGTGGIHEQYF.

The genes are TRBV6-1 and TRBJ2-3; unclear D gene. V shed 1 base and J shed 4 bases, with 12 bases lying between them. CDR1 is MNHNS and CDR2 is SASEGT in the germline V gene. The CDR3 contains 15 residues. This CDR3 is CASSEDGQSADTQYF. CDR3 nucleotide sequence: TGTGCCAGCAGTGAAGATGGTCAGAGCGCAGATACGCAGTATTTT.

This clone is medium-sized in the sample. The chain links TRBV2 to TRBJ1-2, with a tentative D call TRBD1 (6 bases). Trimming removed 6 bases at V and 1 base at J, with 15 bases between. This CDR3 has 15 residues. Germline CDR1 SNHLY, CDR2 FYNNEI. The CDR3 sequence: CASSAWGQGNYGYTF. CDR3 coding DNA: TGTGCCAGCAGCGCATGGGGGCAGGGTAACTATGGCTACACCTTC.